The present entry profiles one T cell receptor (beta chain) with its context. These data come from a study of T cell changes during pregnancy in multiple sclerosis. Clones were read by immunoSEQ multiplex PCR, and TCRdb kept only the in-frame ones, dropping some. The sample has about 76,000 clones, around 90% seen once. Specimen: peripheral blood, collected in the first trimester of pregnancy. The sequence was obtained from a female donor in good health, enrolled as a control in a pregnancy study.

CDR3 sequence (DNA): TGTGCCAGCACCCGCGATTGGAGCGACGAGCAGTTCTTC. Amino acids: CASTRDWSDEQFF. The chain joins TRBV7-2 to TRBJ2-1; no reliable D call. Trimming took 7 bases from V and 10 from J, leaving 17 bases between them. The CDR3 is made up of 13 amino acids. Germline CDR1 is SGHTA and CDR2 is FQGNSA.